This T cell receptor (beta chain) is drawn from a study of T cells in Graves' hyperthyroidism and ophthalmopathy (dated by TCRdb to about 2019). For context, the study as a whole: Peripheral blood was sampled at the time of initial diagnosis, prior to any treatment. After sampling, hyperthyroidism patients received methimazole starting at 30 mg daily, and ophthalmopathy patients received high-dose intravenous methylprednisolone. According to the paper, TCR Vbeta CDR3 sequencing was carried out on roughly 130 peripheral blood samples, which came from approximately 41 ophthalmopathy, approximately 78 hyperthyroidism and roughly 17 progressor patients. A discovery cohort of roughly 100 patients, approximately 45 with Graves' ophthalmopathy and 55 to 65 with stable Graves' hyperthyroidism, was used to find distinguishing TCR V-J signatures. The study also compared thyroid tissue and blood T-cell repertoires from roughly 6 Graves' hyperthyroidism patients. An independent validation cohort of fewer than 20 hyperthyroidism patients and 17 patients who later progressed to ophthalmopathy tested prospective prediction of ophthalmopathy. The 90 or so discovery patients were randomly split 7:3 into training and test sets. What the research found in general, with its limitations: Sample size was not statistically predetermined, and blinding of investigators to group allocation was not performed. Ophthalmopathy was separated from stable hyperthyroidism by a 13 V-J signature model, with approximately 89% sensitivity and 81% to 83% specificity obtained in cross-validation and 80%/75% obtained in testing. Most expanded thyroid clonotypes (frequency above 0.001) were also detected in blood, suggesting blood repertoires may reflect thyroid immune responses. In validation, progression to ophthalmopathy was predicted by the model with more than 65% sensitivity and 72.22% specificity, a median of roughly 6.4 months before onset.

Stable Graves' hyperthyroidism was defined as no progression to ophthalmopathy during 18 months of follow-up. Hyperthyroidism patients were newly diagnosed, with disease duration under 2 months, and aged 18 to 65 years. Any patient with an uncontrolled infection, another autoimmune disease, pregnancy or lactation was excluded. Diagnoses relied on clinical symptoms, serum thyroxine and TRAb, thyroid ultrasound and orbital computed tomography. PBMCs were isolated from 7.5 to 10 ml of fresh peripheral blood by Ficoll-Paque density gradient centrifugation. Total RNA was extracted with Trizol reagent, and quality was checked on an Agilent 2100 Bioanalyzer. Turning to this clonotype: The clone's antigen remains unknown. No much larger clone exists at a distance of one base, and base qualities are not known.

TCR beta CDR3 regions were amplified from RNA transcripts. The first round of RT-PCR for the TCR CDR3 was performed with the HTBI primer set and the Qiagen OneStep RT-PCR kit. A second multiplex PCR round built the libraries, followed by size selection and purification. The libraries were sequenced on an Illumina HiSeq2000 using paired-end 100 bp reads. As for the original processing: SOAPnuke was used to process the raw data, throwing out any read that contained adapters or uncalled bases, had a mean Phred below 15, or lacked an exact constant-primer or identifier match. COPE v1.2.5 was used to merge high-quality paired reads, and clonotypes were defined as unique nucleotide sequences. MiTCR v1.1 was used to align clonotypes to the IMGT TRBV, TRBD and TRBJ reference segments. The analysis included only V-J combinations with a frequency above 0.0001, which together covered approximately 99% of the repertoires. The TCS score was defined as F50 (clonal expansion) divided by E x V (chaos), with BLOSUM62-based TCRdist calculated between CDR3 peptides within each V-J. Welch's t-statistics and random forest reduced 500 to 550 V-J features to 13, which were used in a naive Bayes classifier (R e1071). TCRdb took the public reads, trimmed them with fastp at Q25, ran MiXCR for clone calling and kept in-frame beta chains. Identical CDR3 protein sequences are pooled into one entry, listed with their most common genes and DNA. The V and J calls were not made by the authors but by TCRdb's processing. The sample table lists fewer than 350,000 distinct CDR3 sequences, roughly 13% of them with a count of one. Of the sample, around 8% is held by the ten largest clones.

The CDR3 holds 14 amino acids from the cysteine to the phenylalanine. Only the CDR3 part of the read is kept: 42 bases, read in frame from the first base. V is cut back by 3 bases and J by 9 bases, with 8 bases in the junction unmatched. The germline V gene yields MDHEN for CDR1 and SYDVKM for CDR2. The sequenced sample was blood. This clonotype originated in a middle-aged woman with Graves' hyperthyroidism. Recombination linked TRBV28 to TRBJ2-5; TRBD1 fits 9 bases in the junction. CDR3 reads: CASSLVGQGQAQYF. The base sequence is TGTGCCAGCAGTTTGGTGGGACAGGGCCAGGCCCAGTACTTC.